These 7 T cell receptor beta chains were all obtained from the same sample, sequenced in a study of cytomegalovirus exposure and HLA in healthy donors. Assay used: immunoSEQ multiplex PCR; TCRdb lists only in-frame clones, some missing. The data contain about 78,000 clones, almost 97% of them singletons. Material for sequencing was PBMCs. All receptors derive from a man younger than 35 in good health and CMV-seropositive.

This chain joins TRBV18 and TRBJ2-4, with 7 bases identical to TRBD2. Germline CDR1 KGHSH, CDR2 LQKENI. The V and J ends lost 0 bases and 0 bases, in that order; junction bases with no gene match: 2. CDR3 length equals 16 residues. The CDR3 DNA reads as TGTGCCAGCTCACCACCTTTAGCGGGAGCCAAAAACATTCAGTACTTC. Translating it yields CASSPPLAGAKNIQYF.

The chain's CDR3 is CASSDRFKANYGYTF. CDR3 in DNA: TGTGCCAGCAGTGACAGGTTCAAAGCTAACTATGGCTACACCTTC. The V call is TRBV6-1, the J call TRBJ1-2; the D is unclear. Germline V gives CDR1 MNHNS, CDR2 SASEGT. CDR3 length: 15 amino acids. Between the trimmed V and J ends, which lost 3 bases and 0 bases, there was a span of 11 bases.

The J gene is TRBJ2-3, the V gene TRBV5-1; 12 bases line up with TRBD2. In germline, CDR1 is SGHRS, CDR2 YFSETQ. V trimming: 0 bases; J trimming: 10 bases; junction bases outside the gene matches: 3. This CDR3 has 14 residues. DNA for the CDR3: TGCGCCAGCAGCTTGGGACTAGCGGGAGAGGCGCAGTATTTT. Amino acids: CASSLGLAGEAQYF.

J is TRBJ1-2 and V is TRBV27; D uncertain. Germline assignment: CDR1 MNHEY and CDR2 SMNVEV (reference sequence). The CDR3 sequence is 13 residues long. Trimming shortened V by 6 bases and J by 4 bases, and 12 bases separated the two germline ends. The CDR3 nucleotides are TGTGCCAGCAGCCCCTCAGGCTCCTATGGCTACACCTTC. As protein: CASSPSGSYGYTF.

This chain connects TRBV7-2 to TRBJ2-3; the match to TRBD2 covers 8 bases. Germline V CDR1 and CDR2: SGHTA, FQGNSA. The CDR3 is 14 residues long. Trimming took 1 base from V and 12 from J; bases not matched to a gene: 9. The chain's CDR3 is CASSLVLAGNVQYF. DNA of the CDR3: TGTGCCAGCAGCTTAGTTTTAGCGGGGAATGTTCAGTATTTT.

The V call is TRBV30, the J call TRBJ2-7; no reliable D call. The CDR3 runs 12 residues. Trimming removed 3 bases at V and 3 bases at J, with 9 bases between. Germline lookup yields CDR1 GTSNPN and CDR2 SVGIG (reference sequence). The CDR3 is CAWSQEDYEQYF. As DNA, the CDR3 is TGTGCCTGGAGCCAGGAAGACTACGAGCAGTACTTC.

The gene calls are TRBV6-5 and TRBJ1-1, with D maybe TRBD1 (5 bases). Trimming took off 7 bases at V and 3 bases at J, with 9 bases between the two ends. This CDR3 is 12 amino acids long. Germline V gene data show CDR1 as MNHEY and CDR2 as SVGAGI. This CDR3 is CASNTGDTEAFF. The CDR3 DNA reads TGTGCCAGCAATACAGGTGACACTGAAGCTTTCTTT.